Shown below are 18 T cell receptor beta chains from a single sample sequenced in a study of vaccination and CD4 T cells after COVID-19. The antigens for these receptors are not known. With the Oncomine TCR Beta short-read assay, DNA from cultured CD4+ T cells was sequenced. Using its own MiXCR run on the PCR reads, TCRdb lists one record per CDR3 protein. Counted here are more than 15,000 distinct CDR3 sequences, approximately 45% occurring once; the ten biggest clones make up 4.5% to 7%. Treatment specified: roughly 10-day PBMC culture with coronavirus spike peptide pools or control peptides (ViraFEST assay). The sequencing here drew on CD4+ T cells from blood, cultured in vitro, taken before SARS-CoV-2 vaccination. Every receptor here comes from a human donor who had recovered from COVID-19.

CDR3 protein: CAISDLEDGYTF. The CDR3 nucleotides are TGTGCCATCAGTGATTTGGAAGATGGCTACACCTTC. This chain connects TRBV10-3 to TRBJ1-2; D is ambiguous. V was cut by 3 bases and J by 6 bases, with 8 bases left in between. Germline V gene sequence: CDR1 ENHRY, CDR2 SYGVKD. The CDR3 runs to 12 residues.

V and J are TRBV7-2 and TRBJ1-3; no definite D call. This CDR3 contains 14 residues. Germline assignment: CDR1 SGHTA and CDR2 FQGNSA. Trimming removed 2 bases from V and 0 bases from J, with 5 bases in between. The CDR3 DNA reads as TGTGCCAGCAGCTTAAGGACCTCTGGAAACACCATATATTTT. Translated: CASSLRTSGNTIYF.

This clonotype showed up just a few times. The gene calls are TRBV14 and TRBJ1-1; no firm D call. Germline CDR1 is SGHDN and CDR2 is FVKESK. V was trimmed by 4 bases and J by 6 bases, leaving 12 bases between them. This CDR3 comprises 13 residues. DNA for the CDR3: TGTGCCAGCAGCCCCTCTCGTCGCGCTGAAGCTTTCTTT. Encoded protein: CASSPSRRAEAFF. Drawing the rest from reference TRBV14 and TRBJ1-1, the complete variable domain is EAGVTQFPSHSVIEKGQTVTLRCDPISGHDNLYWYRRVMGKEIKFLLHFVKESKQDESGMPNNRFLAERTGGTYSTLKVQPAELEDSGVYFCASSPSRRAEAFFGQGTRLTVV.

The chain links TRBV7-3 to TRBJ2-5; weak D call: TRBD2 (6 bases). The CDR3 contains 13 residues. Trimming stripped 5 bases from V and 5 bases from J, with 12 bases between. CDR1 and CDR2 (germline): SGHTA, FQGTGA. The CDR3 coding sequence is TGTGCCAGCAGCGCCAGACTAGGGGAGACCCAGTACTTC. The encoded protein is CASSARLGETQYF.

This clonotype was counted a few times. V gene TRBV5-1 combines with J gene TRBJ2-5; weak D call: TRBD2 (6 bases). The CDR3 contains 13 residues. CDR1 is SGHRS, CDR2 YFSETQ, per germline. Trimming took 3 bases from V and 2 from J, leaving 8 bases between them. CDR3 in DNA: TGCGCCAGCAGCTATAGCGGACAAGAGACCCAGTACTTC. As protein: CASSYSGQETQYF.

The J gene is TRBJ2-7, the V gene TRBV6-1; 8 bases agree with TRBD2. This CDR3 is 15 amino acids long. Trimming took 6 bases from V and 3 from J; bases not matched to a gene: 10. CDR1 and CDR2 (germline): MNHNS, SASEGT. The CDR3 region has the DNA TGTGCCAGCAGACCCGATGGGAGCGGGAGCTACGAGCAGTACTTC. This codes for CASRPDGSGSYEQYF.

In this sample, this clonotype turned up a few times. The junction departs from germline at one end; a sequencing error may be responsible. CDR3 residues: CASSLDPGPEDVF. CDR3 nucleotides: TGTGCCAGCAGCTTAGATCCCGGACCCGAAGATGTCTTC. This sequence joins TRBV11-2 and TRBJ2-1; D is undetermined. The length of the CDR3 is 13 residues. The germline V gene has CDR1 SGHAT and CDR2 FQNNGV.

The rearrangement joins TRBV5-3 to TRBJ2-7; unclear D gene. TRBV5-3 is marked as an open reading frame, function uncertain. There are 13 residues in the CDR3. V dropped 4 bases and J dropped 3 bases, with 11 bases sitting between them. CDR3 DNA sequence: TGTGCCAGAAGCCCAGAAGGAAACTACGAGCAGTACTTC. Amino acid sequence: CARSPEGNYEQYF.

V usage is TRBV6-1 and J usage is TRBJ1-1; D gene uncertain. The CDR3 has 15 amino acids. With 4 bases removed from V and 6 bases from J, the gap between germline ends came to 18 bases. From germline, CDR1 is MNHNS and CDR2 SASEGT. CDR3 sequence: CASSGAAQGVSEAFF. CDR3 DNA sequence: TGTGCCAGCAGTGGGGCAGCCCAAGGTGTTTCTGAAGCTTTCTTT.

This clonotype turned up a few times. The V call is TRBV29-1, the J call TRBJ1-1; 9 bases match TRBD1. The CDR3 loop spans 11 amino acids. V was clipped by 4 bases and J by 6 bases; unmatched bases: 0. The germline CDR1 and CDR2 sequences are SQVTM and ANQGSEA. The CDR3 sequence: CSVGQGAEAFF. In DNA form, the CDR3 reads TGCAGCGTTGGACAGGGGGCTGAAGCTTTCTTT. Supplemented by reference TRBV29-1 and TRBJ1-1, the full variable domain reads SAVISQKPSRDICQRGTSLTIQCQVDSQVTMMFWYRQQPGQSLTLIATANQGSEATYESGFVIDKFPISRPNLTFSTLTVSNMSPEDSSIYLCSVGQGAEAFFGQGTRLTVV.

This clonotype was seen just once. V is TRBV20-1 and J is TRBJ2-5; 13 positions match TRBD2. Trimming cost V 5 bases and J 5 bases; bases outside gene matches: 20. Germline-derived CDR1 and CDR2 are DFQATT and SNEGSKA (reference sequence). The CDR3 runs to 19 residues. CDR3 in DNA: TGCAGTGCTGGGATAGGCGGGACTAGCGGGGCCATGTGGGGCGAGACCCAGTACTTC. It yields the protein CSAGIGGTSGAMWGETQYF.

The rearrangement joins TRBV20-1 to TRBJ2-3; D gene uncertain. Trimming shortened V by 6 bases and J by 0 bases, and 19 bases separated the two germline ends. Germline lookup yields CDR1 DFQATT and CDR2 SNEGSKA (reference sequence). The CDR3 extends over 16 amino acids. The DNA for the CDR3 is TGCAGTGCCTCACCCGTCGGGCGGAGAAGCACAGATACGCAGTATTTT. Encoded protein: CSASPVGRRSTDTQYF.

The chain is built from TRBV20-1 and TRBJ1-2, with 8 positions matching TRBD1. Germline-derived CDR1 and CDR2 are DFQATT and SNEGSKA (reference sequence). The length of the CDR3 is 13 residues. Trimming at V came to 5 bases and at J to 3 bases, leaving 5 bases not matched to a gene. The chain's CDR3 is CSAPQTGDYGYTF. CDR3 bases: TGCAGTGCTCCACAGACAGGGGACTATGGCTACACCTTC.

The chain links TRBV20-1 to TRBJ1-1; no reliable D call. CDR1 DFQATT and CDR2 SNEGSKA come from the germline V gene (reference sequence). Deletions cut 3 bases from V and 7 bases from J, with 9 bases between. The CDR3 sequence is 11 residues long. CDR3 protein: CSARTKGEAFF. The CDR3 DNA is TGCAGTGCTAGGACAAAGGGTGAAGCTTTCTTT.

The chain uses TRBV10-3 and TRBJ2-6; 10 bases align to TRBD2. The CDR3 is 20 residues long. The ends lost 0 bases at V and 0 bases at J; junction bases unmatched: 8. Germline V gives CDR1 ENHRY, CDR2 SYGVKD. The CDR3 spells CAISESPLAGVSSGANVLTF. The CDR3 DNA is TGTGCCATCAGTGAGTCTCCCCTAGCGGGAGTGAGCTCTGGGGCCAACGTCCTGACTTTC.

This rearrangement joins TRBV6-5 to TRBJ1-2, with a possible D match to TRBD1 (5 bases). V was clipped by 0 bases and J by 8 bases, with 13 bases between them. The germline gives CDR1 MNHEY, CDR2 SVGAGI. The CDR3 has 14 residues. As DNA, the CDR3 is TGTGCCAGCAGTTACTCGAGCAGGGAGGGGGGCTACACCTTC. Translated, it gives CASSYSSREGGYTF.

The chain uses TRBV19 and TRBJ2-1; 8 bases map to TRBD1. Germline trimming cut 7 bases from V and 10 bases from J; bases unmatched to any gene: 15. Germline CDR1 and CDR2: LNHDA and SQIVND (reference sequence). The CDR3 covers 15 residues. The CDR3 here is CASTSSGGTGREQFF. The DNA for the CDR3 is TGTGCCAGTACTTCGTCTGGGGGGACAGGCCGGGAGCAGTTCTTC.

The chain joins TRBV20-1 to TRBJ1-3, with D uncertain. The CDR3 is 11 amino acids. Trimming stripped 0 bases from V and 10 bases from J, with 7 bases between. Germline CDR1 DFQATT, CDR2 SNEGSKA (reference sequence). The CDR3 coding sequence is TGCAGTGCTAGAGATCCAATTACCATATATTTT. Translating gives CSARDPITIYF.